This TCR beta chain comes out of a study of blood T cell repertoires in COVID-19 (dated by TCRdb to between 2020 and 2021). A note on the overall study: Samples covering the acute and convalescent phases of COVID-19 were provided by collaborators in the United States, Italy and Spain. The prospective study material was composed of cDNA or gDNA derived from T cells, B-cell-depleted T cells, or PBMCs. The dataset comprised deeply sampled blood TCRbeta repertoires from subjects exposed to, actively infected with, or recovered from COVID-19. The repertoires were released in a freely available public database intended as a resource for research on the immune response to SARS-CoV-2. The samples were drawn from two sources: the first 160 participants of the ongoing ImmuneRACE study, and 950 to 1,500 subjects contributed by 6 global collaborators. A de-identified subject ID, COVID-19 status, age in years and sex were almost always included in the sample metadata. Where HLA class I and class II types were available, the types were taken from metadata supplied by the sample provider, not from assay-based typing. Overall study results and their limits: The amount of clinical and demographic metadata varied by source and participant and was provided uncurated.

The CDR3 contains 14 residues, cysteine and phenylalanine counted. The CDR3 DNA has 42 bases and is translated from base 1. Each collaborating institution followed its own protocols to collect whole blood in K2EDTA tubes. For TCRbeta analysis, collaborator samples were shipped as frozen whole blood, as isolated PBMCs, or as DNA extracted from either sample type. TCRbeta CDR3 regions were amplified from genomic DNA using the immunoSEQ Assay, a bias-controlled multiplex PCR. In the original analysis: The number of nucleated cells in each sample was estimated by amplification of reference gene primers within the assay. To quantify the absolute abundance of each unique TCRbeta CDR3 rearrangement, sequence reads were collapsed and filtered. For each sample, productive Simpson clonality was calculated as the square root of Simpson's diversity index across productive rearrangements. In its TCRdb copy, this immuneACCESS table keeps in-frame sequences only and misses some clones. Where compared with another copy, unresolved V genes explain less than half of these, and the others have no known cause. The D gene and trimming were derived from the DNA, and the V and J assignments and clone size from that table. The sample contains roughly 120,000 clones, roughly 87% of them found a single time. Jointly, the top ten make up roughly 8.2% of the sample.

For this clone: The antigen it recognizes is unknown. Per-base quality was not reported, and no clone a single base away is much larger than it.

The sequenced sample was peripheral blood. The clonotype originates from a human donor in a cohort sampled during active COVID-19. The sequence is built from TRBV21-1 and TRBJ2-7; TRBD1, the table's D call, was not compared with the DNA. TRBV21-1 is a pseudogene segment. The CDR3: CASSKVHRTGIWYF. At the DNA level, the sequence is TGTGCCAGCAGCAAAGTTCACAGGACAGGGATCTGGTACTTC.